The clone carrying this T cell receptor (beta chain) was seen only a few times. Its cognate antigen is unknown. CDR3 length equals 12 residues. These data are taken from a study of cytomegalovirus exposure and HLA in healthy donors. Study results and caveats: Later work found that TCR association rates differed between HLA loci; DRB1 had the most and HLA-C the fewest. After further analysis at a later stage, 16,951 TCR beta sequences were associated with HLA alleles at 0.05 false discovery rate.

Vbeta (60) and Jbeta (13) primers were used in the PCR. Only in-frame clones appear in the TCRdb table, and some are missing; sequencing was by immunoSEQ multiplex PCR. The sample has tens of thousands of clones, about two thirds seen once; the top ten hold roughly 7.2%. Donors sampled were nominally healthy, though unrecorded immune exposures were likely. Input material: PBMCs. This receptor was obtained from a man between 35 and 55 years old in good health and CMV-seropositive. V gene TRBV12-1 combines with J gene TRBJ2-1; the DNA was not compared with TRBD2, the D call given in the table. TRBV12-1 is a listed pseudogene. CDR3 loop: CATKTGRGRQFF. As DNA, the CDR3 is TGTGCCACCAAGACGGGGCGGGGACGGCAGTTCTTC.